A single sample is the source of the 28 T cell receptor beta chains below, sequenced in a study of blood T cells in healthy people across ages (dated by TCRdb to the mid-2010s). Receptor amplification or capture employed 5' RACE. The run used an Illumina HiSeq 2500. A second PCR of roughly 7 to 11 cycles was performed with a sample-barcoded 5' primer and a J-beta primer mix. TCRdb trimmed public reads at Q25 via fastp, called clones via MiXCR and kept in-frame beta chains. A single entry per CDR3 protein holds the most common genes and DNA from its merged rows. This sample lists some 1.4 million distinct CDR3 sequences; about 43% were detected once. The ten largest clones represent roughly 7.9% of the sample. Sequencing was carried out using blood. These receptors were obtained from a woman under 30 in good health.

The chain joins TRBV6-5 to TRBJ2-2, with D possibly called TRBD1 or TRBD2 (5 bases each). V gave up 5 bases and J gave up 4 bases, with 11 bases separating them. CDR1 and CDR2 (germline): MNHEY, SVGAGI. The CDR3 covers 14 residues. The CDR3 sequence is CASSEGPFTGELFF. The CDR3 DNA follows: TGTGCCAGCAGTGAGGGACCCTTCACCGGGGAGCTGTTTTTT.

The CDR3 DNA reads as TGTGCCAGCAGTGAGGTACGGGGGGGCGGCACAGATACGCAGTATTTT. Protein sequence: CASSEVRGGGTDTQYF. The chain has TRBV6-1 and TRBJ2-3; 8 bases match TRBD2. Trimming removed 3 bases from V and 1 base from J; junction bases left unmatched: 6. The CDR3 spans 16 residues. Germline V gene sequence: CDR1 MNHNS, CDR2 SASEGT.

This clonotype was counted only a few times. J is TRBJ2-1 and V is TRBV12-3 or TRBV12-4, with 9 nucleotides matching TRBD1. V dropped 7 bases and J dropped 7; count of bases not matched to a gene: 8. CDR3 length: 14 residues. Here the CDR3 DNA reads TGTGCCAGCACCTACAGGGGGCCGGGGAATGAGCAGTTCTTC. This translates into CASTYRGPGNEQFF.

The sample holds many counts of this clonotype. This chain connects TRBV5-1 to TRBJ2-5; D not certain. The CDR3 contains 14 residues. From germline, CDR1 is SGHRS and CDR2 YFSETQ. The V end lost 5 bases, the J end lost 1 base, and 12 bases lay between the germline ends. The CDR3 is CASSLGRTQETQYF. The CDR3 nucleotides read TGCGCCAGCAGTCTTGGACGGACCCAAGAGACCCAGTACTTC. The variable domain in full, completed from reference TRBV5-1 and TRBJ2-5, reads KAGVTQTPRYLIKTRGQQVTLSCSPISGHRSVSWYQQTPGQGLQFLFEYFSETQRNKGNFPGRFSGRQFSNSRSEMNVSTLELGDSALYLCASSLGRTQETQYFGPGTRLLVL.

The rearrangement uses TRBV28 and TRBJ1-3; D not resolved. Trimming pared 7 bases from V and 0 bases from J, leaving 13 bases between. Germline values: CDR1 MDHEN, CDR2 SYDVKM. This CDR3 has 15 amino acids. CDR3 sequence (DNA): TGTGCCAGCAACCGAGTATCGAGCTCTGGAAACACCATATATTTT. Translating gives CASNRVSSSGNTIYF. Full variable domain (outside the CDR3, taken from reference TRBV28 and TRBJ1-3): DVKVTQSSRYLVKRTGEKVFLECVQDMDHENMFWYRQDPGLGLRLIYFSYDVKMKEKGDIPEGYSVSREKKERFSLILESASTNQTSMYLCASNRVSSSGNTIYFGEGSWLTVV.

This rearrangement joins TRBV28 to TRBJ1-2; 7 bases agree with TRBD1. The CDR3 has 14 amino acids. In germline, CDR1 is MDHEN, CDR2 SYDVKM. The trim removed 5 bases at V and 4 bases at J, leaving 7 bases unmatched. The chain's CDR3 is CASSPTGQAYGYTF. CDR3 sequence (DNA): TGTGCCAGCAGTCCCACCGGACAGGCCTATGGCTACACCTTC.

A few counts support this clonotype. V gene TRBV5-1 combines with J gene TRBJ2-1; D gene unclear. The germline V gene encodes CDR1 SGHRS and CDR2 YFSETQ. V gave up 2 bases and J gave up 4 bases, with 13 bases separating them. This CDR3 is built from 15 residues. Here the CDR3 reads CASSFPPAPYNEQFF. The DNA of the CDR3 is TGCGCCAGCAGCTTCCCGCCAGCGCCTTACAATGAGCAGTTCTTC.

The chain employs TRBV7-2 and TRBJ1-1, with D perhaps TRBD1 (6 bases). The CDR3 has 17 amino acids. In germline, CDR1 is SGHTA, CDR2 FQGNSA. With 5 bases removed from V and 4 bases from J, the gap between germline ends came to 23 bases. CDR3 sequence (DNA): TGTGCCAGCAGCCCCTGGACAGCCTGGAAGGAGGGCACTGAAGCTTTCTTT. This codes for CASSPWTAWKEGTEAFF.

To note about this clonotype: A much more abundant neighbour one base away suggests this may be a read error. This chain connects TRBV4-2 to TRBJ2-1, with D unclear. The CDR3 is made up of 12 amino acids. V was clipped by 0 bases and J by 13 bases, with 10 bases between them. CDR1 and CDR2 (germline): LGHNA, YNFKEQ. The CDR3 DNA sequence: TGTGCCAGCAGCCAAGATACTGAGACCCAGTTCTTC. As protein: CASSQDTETQFF.

In its sample, this clonotype was seen a few times. The chain combines TRBV6-1 with TRBJ2-1; 12 bases line up with TRBD2. Germline-derived CDR1 and CDR2 are MNHNS and SASEGT. CDR3 length: 18 amino acids. The V segment lost 6 bases and the J segment 1 base; nucleotides outside the gene matches: 10. CDR3 DNA: TGTGCCAGCAGCAAACGGACTAGCGGGGTTATTTCCTACAATGAGCAGTTCTTC. Translated: CASSKRTSGVISYNEQFF.

This clonotype was counted between two and nine times. The chain combines TRBV7-6 with TRBJ1-1, with a tentative D call TRBD1 (6 bases). V was cut by 0 bases and J by 0 bases, with 23 bases left in between. The CDR3 loop spans 20 amino acids. The V gene's germline CDR1 is SGHVS and CDR2 FNYEAQ. This CDR3 is CASSLADHGTIFTMNTEAFF. CDR3 bases: TGTGCCAGCAGCTTAGCCGACCATGGGACAATATTTACTATGAACACTGAAGCTTTCTTT.

The rearrangement uses TRBV5-1 and TRBJ2-7, with D unresolved. The V gene lost 1 base and the J gene lost 5 bases, with 10 bases spanning the gap. The CDR3 sequence is 13 residues long. Germline CDR1 SGHRS, CDR2 YFSETQ. CDR3 sequence: CASSLLSRDEQYF. The CDR3 DNA sequence: TGCGCCAGCAGCTTGTTGAGCAGAGACGAGCAGTACTTC.

The sample holds a few counts of this clonotype. This sequence joins TRBV10-3 and TRBJ2-1, with a possible D match to TRBD1 (6 bases). The V end lost 2 bases, the J end lost 8 bases, and 13 bases lay between the germline ends. This CDR3 region has 14 residues. CDR1 and CDR2 (germline): ENHRY, SYGVKD. This CDR3 reads CAISEGNRVDEQFF. CDR3 nucleotides: TGTGCCATCAGTGAGGGGAACAGGGTCGATGAGCAGTTCTTC.

This clonotype came up a few times. V and J are TRBV29-1 and TRBJ1-1, with D possibly TRBD1 on 5 matching bases. Germline CDR1 SQVTM, CDR2 ANQGSEA. Trimming left V 7 bases short and J 5 bases short, with 11 bases between. The CDR3 has 11 residues. The CDR3 sequence: CSGRVETEAFF. Written as DNA, the CDR3 is TGCAGCGGCAGGGTGGAGACTGAAGCTTTCTTT.

A note on this clonotype: A read error may produce the germline difference seen at one junction end. This chain links TRBV6-1 with TRBJ1-2; 7 bases are shared with TRBD1. This CDR3 region has 13 residues. Germline CDR1 reads MNHNS; CDR2 reads SASEGT. The DNA for the CDR3 is TGTGCCAGCAGGGATGACGGGACAGACGGCTACATCTTC. Its protein is CASRDDGTDGYIF.

This clonotype was seen a handful of times. This sequence joins TRBV6-2 or TRBV6-3 and TRBJ2-5, with 11 positions matching TRBD2. The end of the DNA is better explained by TRBJ2-7, so the J call may be wrong. The germline V gene has CDR1 MNHEY and CDR2 SVGEGT. The CDR3 has 16 amino acids. Here the CDR3 DNA reads TGTGCCAGCAGTACTTTGACTAGCGGGGCTACCTACGAGCAGTACTTC. This codes for CASSTLTSGATYEQYF.

The gene calls are TRBV7-9 and TRBJ2-1, with TRBD2 identical over 7 bases. This CDR3 has 15 residues. The V and J ends lost 5 bases and 4 bases, in that order; junction bases with no gene match: 8. Germline CDR1 reads SEHNR; CDR2 reads FQNEAQ (reference sequence). CDR3 region: CASSPTGREYNEQFF. The CDR3 nucleotides are TGTGCCAGCAGCCCCACCGGGCGGGAGTACAATGAGCAGTTCTTC.

This clonotype was observed a few times. The chain carries TRBV7-9 and TRBJ2-4; unclear D gene. This CDR3 is built from 12 residues. The germline V gene encodes CDR1 SEHNR and CDR2 FQNEAQ (reference sequence). Trimming took 5 bases from V and 3 from J, leaving 5 bases between them. Here the CDR3 reads CASSTHKNIQYF. Written as DNA, the CDR3 is TGTGCCAGCAGCACTCACAAAAACATTCAGTACTTC.

The rearrangement links TRBV6-2 or TRBV6-3 to TRBJ2-1, with D perhaps matching TRBD1 (6 bases). TRBJ2-7 explains the end of the DNA better; the J call may be wrong. Germline loops: CDR1 MNHEY, CDR2 SVGEGT. The length of the CDR3 is 14 residues. CDR3 in DNA: TGTGCCAGCAGTTACGGACAGTCCTACAATAAGCAGTACTTC. As protein: CASSYGQSYNKQYF.

CDR3 protein: CASSFGQVNTGELFF. In DNA, the CDR3 is TGCGCCAGCAGCTTTGGCCAGGTGAACACCGGGGAGCTGTTTTTT. This chain joins TRBV5-1 and TRBJ2-2; no clear D. CDR3 size: 15 residues. The V end was cut by 2 bases, the J end by 1 base, with 9 bases between. From germline, CDR1 is SGHRS and CDR2 YFSETQ.

The chain joins TRBV3-1 to TRBJ2-7, with D maybe TRBD2 (5 bases). Germline CDR1 is LGHDT and CDR2 is YNNKEL (reference sequence). The CDR3 is made up of 12 amino acids. Trimming left V 3 bases short and J 3 bases short, with 6 bases between. The CDR3 sequence is CASSHEGYEQYF. For the CDR3, the DNA is TGTGCCAGCAGCCACGAGGGCTACGAGCAGTACTTC.

This clonotype has a handful of counts. J is TRBJ2-1 and V is TRBV27; weak D call: TRBD1 (5 bases). The CDR3 runs 14 residues. Germline assignment: CDR1 MNHEY and CDR2 SMNVEV (reference sequence). Trimming took 2 bases from V and 15 from J, leaving 20 bases between them. In DNA form, the CDR3 reads TGTGCCAGCAGTTTAGTCTCCGCGACAGATCAATCGTTCTTC. Translated, it gives CASSLVSATDQSFF.

This chain uses TRBV12-3 or TRBV12-4 with TRBJ2-7; tentatively, D is TRBD1 (5 bases). Trimming removed 3 bases at V and 2 bases at J, with 14 bases between. The CDR3 loop spans 15 amino acids. The CDR3 DNA reads as TGTGCCAGCAGTTTTGAGGATGGGGCGACCTACGAGCAGTACTTC. It yields the protein CASSFEDGATYEQYF.

As to this clonotype: At one end, the junction sequence differs from germline, possibly due to a read error. The rearrangement joins TRBV29-1 to TRBJ1-5; D is possibly TRBD1 (5 bases). In germline, CDR1 is SQVTM, CDR2 ANQGSEA. The CDR3 runs 13 residues. As DNA, the CDR3 is TGCAGCGCCGCGACAGATAGCGATCAGCCCCAGCATTTT. Its translation is CSAATDSDQPQHF.

This rearrangement joins TRBV28 to TRBJ2-3; the D gene is possibly TRBD2 (6 bases). The CDR3 runs 16 residues. Germline values: CDR1 MDHEN, CDR2 SYDVKM. The ends were cut back, 4 bases at V and 6 bases at J, with 20 bases in the middle. CDR3 protein: CASSSRSGPHPDTQYF. CDR3 DNA: TGTGCCAGCAGTTCCCGCAGCGGGCCTCACCCCGATACGCAGTATTTT.

This sequence joins TRBV6-5 and TRBJ1-6; D is uncertain. This CDR3 is built from 13 residues. Trimming shortened V by 0 bases and J by 9 bases, and 6 bases separated the two germline ends. The V gene's germline CDR1 is MNHEY and CDR2 SVGAGI. The CDR3 region has the DNA TGTGCCAGCAGTTACTCGGGCACTTCACCCCTCCACTTT. Its protein product is CASSYSGTSPLHF.

This chain connects TRBV10-1 to TRBJ1-1; no reliable D call. CDR1 and CDR2 (germline): WNHNN, SYGVQD (reference sequence). The CDR3 loop spans 13 amino acids. V gave up 9 bases and J gave up 4 bases, with 15 bases separating them. The CDR3 DNA follows: TGCGCCAGTAGACTAAACCCCTCCACTGAAGCTTTCTTT. Translated, it gives CASRLNPSTEAFF.

This clonotype has just a few counts. The chain links TRBV28 to TRBJ2-1, with D tentatively TRBD1 or TRBD2 (6 bases each). The length of the CDR3 is 15 residues. V lost 7 bases and J 2 bases, leaving 15 bases between the germline ends. The germline CDR1 and CDR2 sequences are MDHEN and SYDVKM. The CDR3 nucleotides are TGTGCCAGCACCGGGGGCGGTTTGACCTACAATGAGCAGTTCTTC. This sequence encodes CASTGGGLTYNEQFF.